This TCR beta chain was profiled in a study of control samples from healthy donors and cancer patients. CDR3 length: 15 amino acids. J lost 5 bases, V lost 7 bases, and 10 bases had no gene match. Germline CDR1 is SGHRS and CDR2 is YFSETQ. This clone was picked up one time. Here immunoSEQ multiplex PCR was the method, and the copy in TCRdb shows in-frame clones only, minus some. The sample lists 70,000 to 75,000 clones, 89% occurring once. Sequences were obtained from PBMCs. This TCR was recovered from a man aged 60 to 69 with lung cancer. V is TRBV5-1 and J is TRBJ2-3; 10 bases agree with TRBD2. The CDR3 sequence is CASRVGTSAGDTQYF. CDR3 bases: TGCGCCAGCCGGGTGGGGACTAGCGCCGGAGATACGCAGTATTTT. Full variable domain (outside the CDR3, taken from reference TRBV5-1 and TRBJ2-3): KAGVTQTPRYLIKTRGQQVTLSCSPISGHRSVSWYQQTPGQGLQFLFEYFSETQRNKGNFPGRFSGRQFSNSRSEMNVSTLELGDSALYLCASRVGTSAGDTQYFGPGTRLTVL.